These 21 T cell receptor beta chains originate from one sample sequenced in a study of response to subunit inactivated influenza vaccine. TCRdb passed the RT-PCR reads through MiXCR, listing each CDR3 protein once. The sample lists 400,000 to 650,000 distinct CDR3 sequences, 6.5% to 8% occurring once. The sequences come from PBMCs from blood, collected about 23 months after vaccination. These receptors came from a man between 50 and 69 years old who received an inactivated influenza vaccine.

This clonotype was recorded many times. V and J are TRBV7-9 and TRBJ1-4, with TRBD1 matching 8 bases. The CDR3 has 13 amino acids. V lost 3 bases to trimming and J lost 8 bases; unmatched junction nucleotides: 2. The germline CDR1 and CDR2 sequences are SEHNR and FQNEAQ (reference sequence). The DNA of the CDR3 is TGTGCCAGCAGCTTCGGGACAGGCGAAAAACTGTTTTTT. It specifies CASSFGTGEKLFF.

This clonotype was counted between two and nine times. The V call is TRBV7-9, the J call TRBJ2-5; D is uncertain. The CDR3 runs 14 residues. V was shortened by 4 bases and J by 7 bases, with 16 bases between the two germline ends. Germline lookup yields CDR1 SEHNR and CDR2 FQNEAQ (reference sequence). CDR3 region: CASSSNRPSGTQYF. The CDR3 region has the DNA TGTGCCAGCAGCTCAAATAGACCCTCTGGGACCCAGTACTTC.

Ten or more counts support this clonotype. The J gene is TRBJ2-7, the V gene TRBV9; D not certain. V was cut by 4 bases and J by 1 base, with 9 bases left in between. Looked up from germline, CDR1 is SGDLS and CDR2 is YYNGEE. CDR3 size: 13 residues. The CDR3 sequence: CASSPSLSYEQYF. Here the CDR3 DNA reads TGTGCCAGCAGCCCTTCTCTATCCTACGAGCAGTACTTC. The complete variable domain, with remaining parts taken from reference TRBV9 and TRBJ2-7, reads DSGVTQTPKHLITATGQRVTLRCSPRSGDLSVYWYQQSLDQGLQFLIQYYNGEERAKGNILERFSAQQFPDLHSELNLSSLELGDSALYFCASSPSLSYEQYFGPGTRLTVT.

This clonotype was counted only a few times. The chain is built from TRBV11-2 and TRBJ1-4, with TRBD1 matching 7 bases. The CDR3 runs to 15 residues. CDR1 and CDR2 from the germline V gene are SGHAT and FQNNGV. The V and J ends lost 5 bases and 3 bases, in that order; junction bases with no gene match: 6. Here the CDR3 DNA reads TGTGCCAGCAGCCGTACAGGGGCGGCTAATGAAAAACTGTTTTTT. Protein: CASSRTGAANEKLFF.

In its sample, this clonotype was seen a few times. This CDR3 reads CATGAGGRGEQFF. The CDR3 DNA reads as TGTGCCACCGGAGCGGGGGGTCGCGGTGAGCAGTTCTTC. The rearrangement links TRBV24-1 to TRBJ2-1; 9 bases are shared with TRBD2. Germline V lookup: CDR1 KGHDR, CDR2 SFDVKD. After removal of 9 bases from V and 9 bases from J, the junction contained 8 bases not matched to a gene. The CDR3 has 13 amino acids.

This chain uses TRBV28 with TRBJ1-6, with 7 bases matching TRBD1. The germline CDR1 and CDR2 sequences are MDHEN and SYDVKM. V lost 6 bases, J lost 8 bases, and 13 bases stayed unmatched. The CDR3 is 16 amino acids. In DNA, the CDR3 is TGTGCCAGCAGCCGAACAATGGGACAGCCGGATTCACCCCTCCACTTT. It is translated as CASSRTMGQPDSPLHF.

This clonotype was recorded many times. The V and J genes are TRBV5-1 and TRBJ2-6; TRBD1 agrees at 8 bases. V was clipped by 4 bases and J by 12 bases; unmatched bases: 6. The germline CDR1 and CDR2 sequences are SGHRS and YFSETQ. The CDR3 has 13 amino acids. CDR3 nucleotide sequence: TGCGCCAGCAGCGGGGGACAGGTCCCCGTCCTGACTTTC. As protein: CASSGGQVPVLTF.

This chain joins TRBV20-1 and TRBJ2-7; D possibly corresponds to TRBD1 (6 bases). CDR3 length: 13 amino acids. The V and J ends lost 1 base and 1 base respectively, with 8 bases between them. Germline loops: CDR1 DFQATT, CDR2 SNEGSKA (reference sequence). The CDR3 DNA is TGCAGTGCTAGAGCTCAGGGGTCCTACGAGCAGTACTTC. Translation: CSARAQGSYEQYF.

This clonotype was seen at least ten times. The CDR3 nucleotides are TGCGCCAGCAGCTTGACTAGCGGGAGTCCGAATGAGCAGTTCTTC. It is translated as CASSLTSGSPNEQFF. This rearrangement joins TRBV5-1 to TRBJ2-1, with 11 bases fitting TRBD2. The germline V gene has CDR1 SGHRS and CDR2 YFSETQ. The CDR3 extends over 15 amino acids. V was pared by 1 base and J by 7 bases, with 4 bases of the junction left unmatched.

J is TRBJ2-2 and V is TRBV7-2, with 7 nucleotides matching TRBD1. Losses at the gene ends were 4 bases for V and 5 bases for J; bases not matched to a gene: 7. The CDR3 runs to 15 residues. Germline V CDR1 and CDR2: SGHTA, FQGNSA. CDR3 nucleotides: TGTGCCAGCAGCTCCCGGGACAGACGGACCGGGGAGCTGTTTTTT. This encodes CASSSRDRRTGELFF. Drawing the rest from reference TRBV7-2 and TRBJ2-2, the complete variable domain is GAGVSQSPSNKVTEKGKDVELRCDPISGHTALYWYRQSLGQGLEFLIYFQGNSAPDKSGLPSDRFSAERTGGSVSTLTIQRTQQEDSAVYLCASSSRDRRTGELFFGEGSRLTVL.

The sample holds many counts of this clonotype. The chain employs TRBV12-3 or TRBV12-4 and TRBJ1-5; D remains ambiguous. The CDR3 consists of 16 residues. The ends were cut back, 3 bases at V and 0 bases at J, with 12 bases in the middle. The CDR3 protein is CASSLGQIYSNQPQHF. Written as DNA, the CDR3 is TGTGCCAGCAGTTTGGGCCAGATTTATAGCAATCAGCCCCAGCATTTT.

This clonotype was recorded at least ten times. This chain connects TRBV12-3 or TRBV12-4 to TRBJ1-5, with D uncertain. Deletions cut 10 bases from V and 2 bases from J, with 9 bases between. CDR3 length: 12 amino acids. Here the CDR3 DNA reads TGTGCCACCGGGGAGGGCAATCAGCCCCAGCATTTT. Protein sequence: CATGEGNQPQHF.

This clonotype was seen more than once but under ten times. The genes are TRBV15 and TRBJ1-5; TRBD1 aligns across 7 bases. The germline V gene has CDR1 LNHNV and CDR2 YYDKDF (reference sequence). The CDR3 extends over 18 amino acids. Losses at the gene ends were 0 bases for V and 7 bases for J; bases not matched to a gene: 15. The CDR3 nucleotides read TGTGCCACCAGCAGAGATTTGCAGGGGGGGATGTCGGGCCAGCCCCAGCATTTT. Its translation: CATSRDLQGGMSGQPQHF.

The chain is built from TRBV9 and TRBJ2-3; D not certain. This CDR3 is 13 amino acids long. From germline, CDR1 is SGDLS and CDR2 YYNGEE. Trimming took off 4 bases at V and 5 bases at J, with 11 bases between the two ends. This CDR3 is CASSRPEVDTQYF. The CDR3 DNA is TGTGCCAGCAGCCGACCCGAGGTAGATACGCAGTATTTT.

This clonotype appeared many times. The CDR3 sequence: CAISEQGASYEQYF. DNA of the CDR3: TGTGCCATCAGTGAGCAGGGGGCCTCCTACGAGCAGTACTTC. V gene TRBV10-3 combines with J gene TRBJ2-7; 8 nucleotides line up with TRBD1. Unmatched junction bases numbered 0, after V lost 2 bases and J lost 0 bases. CDR3 length: 14 residues. CDR1 is ENHRY and CDR2 is SYGVKD in the germline V gene.

The chain recombines TRBV6-5 with TRBJ1-5; weak D call: TRBD1 (5 bases). Trimming pared 0 bases from V and 6 bases from J, leaving 15 bases between. This CDR3 contains 16 residues. Germline V gene lookup returns CDR1 MNHEY and CDR2 SVGAGI. CDR3 nucleotide sequence: TGTGCCAGCAGTTACTCGTTGTTTGGGGGTGGTCAGCCCCAGCATTTT. As protein: CASSYSLFGGGQPQHF.

The rearrangement joins TRBV10-2 to TRBJ2-5; a weak D match, TRBD1 (6 bases). The CDR3 is 16 residues long. Germline V gene data show CDR1 as WSHSY and CDR2 as SAAADI. The V end was cut by 3 bases, the J end by 2 bases, with 16 bases between. The CDR3 DNA follows: TGCGCCAGCAGTGACGGTCCCTCGGGACAACAAGAGACCCAGTACTTC. As protein: CASSDGPSGQQETQYF.

This clonotype was observed many times. A junction boundary mismatches the germline segment, possibly from a read error. The rearrangement uses TRBV12-3 or TRBV12-4 and TRBJ1-6, with D uncertain. CDR3 length: 12 amino acids. The CDR3 DNA reads TGTGCCAGCAGTTATATCTATTCAGCCCTCCACTTT. Translation: CASSYIYSALHF.

This chain links TRBV15 with TRBJ2-7; D unresolved. CDR3 size: 15 residues. The germline V gene encodes CDR1 LNHNV and CDR2 YYDKDF (reference sequence). V lost 0 bases and J 1 base, leaving 10 bases between the germline ends. The CDR3 nucleotides read TGTGCCACCAGCAGAGACCCCAAGAAATCCTACGAGCAGTACTTC. Translated: CATSRDPKKSYEQYF.

This clonotype showed up just a few times. The chain couples TRBV20-1 to TRBJ2-2; tentative D call: TRBD2 (6 bases). CDR1 is DFQATT, CDR2 SNEGSKA, per germline (reference sequence). The CDR3 length is 11 residues. Trimming removed 7 bases at V and 6 bases at J, with 9 bases between. The chain's CDR3 is CSVPGAGELFF. The CDR3 DNA reads as TGCAGTGTGCCGGGGGCCGGGGAGCTGTTTTTT.

The V and J genes are TRBV5-1 and TRBJ2-3; D gene ambiguous. The germline gives CDR1 SGHRS, CDR2 YFSETQ. The CDR3 loop spans 14 amino acids. V was clipped by 4 bases and J by 2 bases, with 11 bases between them. CDR3 sequence: CASSLTPYTDTQYF. The CDR3 bases are TGCGCCAGCAGCCTGACACCTTACACAGATACGCAGTATTTT.